These 27 T cell receptor delta chains came from one sample sequenced in a study of γδ T cells in repeated Plasmodium falciparum infection. TCRdb reapplied CATT to the multiplex PCR reads. The data show approximately 93,000 delta-chain clones, with approximately 0.96% seen just once and 7.5% to 10% held by the top ten. Vgamma9/Vdelta2+ and Vdelta2-negative gammadelta T cells were flow-sorted from PBMC for bulk sequencing. Sample: gamma-delta T cells from blood. The source of these receptors is a pool of human donors (malaria-infected and uninfected, not separated).

Note on this clone: The TCRdb record carries a much larger clone's protein, which differs from this DNA's translation at residue 19; a read error is the likely cause, and the protein listed here is the DNA translation. The J gene is TRDJ1, the V gene TRDV1; TRDD3 matches at 11 bases. TCRdb offers no J gene call, so here the DNA was matched to germline to obtain one. Germline CDR1 TSWWSYY, CDR2 QGS. The CDR3 is made up of 22 amino acids. Here the CDR3 reads CALGEPSYGLLGDICYTDRLIF. DNA for the CDR3: TGTGCTCTTGGGGAACCTTCCTACGGTCTACTGGGGGATATTTGCTACACCGATAGACTCATCTTT.

This clone was seen a few times. TCRdb pairs this DNA with a much larger clone's protein that differs at residue 10, likely a read error; the protein shown was translated from the DNA. This chain uses TRDV1 with TRDJ1; 10 nucleotides align to TRDD3. Germline matching of the DNA provided the J gene here, since TCRdb leaves it blank. CDR1 TSWWSYY and CDR2 QGS come from the germline V gene. V shed 3 bases, J shed 5 bases, and the junction held 18 bases outside the gene matches. CDR3 length: 19 amino acids. In nucleotides, the CDR3 is TGTGCTCTTGGGGATCACTTAGTTAGCTGGGGGATAACCAAGGATAAACTCATCTTT. Protein sequence: CALGDHLVSWGITKDKLIF.

This clone was counted a few times. Only one base separates this from a far larger clonotype, so it likely reflects a read error. The sample has other DNA sequences that encode this CDR3 too. The chain links TRDV2 to TRDJ1; TRDD3 agrees at 8 bases. The CDR3 consists of 19 residues. Per the germline V gene, CDR1 is GEAIGNYY and CDR2 is EKD. Trimming removed 3 bases from V and 0 bases from J; junction bases left unmatched: 17. CDR3 sequence (DNA): TGTGCCTGTGACCGGAAGAGACTGTACTGGGGGTTGTACACCGATAAACTCATCTTT. Translation: CACDRKRLYWGLYTDKLIF.

This clone has only a few counts. This probably arose from a read error, given a far larger clone one base away. Distinct nucleotide sequences in the sample also encode this CDR3. The V call is TRDV1, the J call TRDJ3; TRDD3 matches at 10 bases. The CDR3 spans 26 residues. Germline V gene lookup returns CDR1 TSWWSYY and CDR2 QGS. CDR3 DNA: TGTGCTCTCGGGGAACGAGTTCGTGGATACTGGGGGATCCCAAACAGAGTATCCTGGGACACCCGACAGATGTTTTTC. This codes for CALGERVRGYWGIPNRVSWDTRQMFF.

This clone was counted only a few times. The protein TCRdb gives is from a much larger clone and does not agree with this DNA's translation at residue 11, likely a read error; the protein shown here comes from the DNA. The chain carries TRDV1 and TRDJ2; 7 bases fit TRDD2. Germline matching of the DNA provided the J gene here, since TCRdb leaves it blank. From germline, CDR1 is TSWWSYY and CDR2 QGS. J was trimmed by 5 bases and V by 1 base; bases with no gene match: 13. The CDR3 totals 18 residues. DNA for the CDR3: TGTGCTCTTGGGGAACAGGTTCCTACTATACCCGTTACAGCACAACTCTTCTTT. As protein: CALGEQVPTIPVTAQLFF.

As for this clone: TCRdb's listed protein matches a much larger clone and diverges from this DNA's translation at residue 16, likely through a read error; the protein shown comes from the DNA. The gene calls are TRDV2 and TRDJ3; TRDD3 matches 9 bases. Per the germline V gene, CDR1 is GEAIGNYY and CDR2 is EKD. The CDR3 consists of 19 residues. The DNA of the CDR3 is TGTGCCTGTGACACCGCCGGGGGATACAGCTCCTGGGACACCCGAAAGATGTTTTTC. It yields the protein CACDTAGGYSSWDTRKMFF.

About this clone itself: TCRdb has a much larger clone's protein, which differs at residue 6 from the translation of this DNA, likely because of a read error; what is shown is the protein translated from the DNA. The chain links TRDV2 to TRDJ1, with TRDD3 matching 8 bases. The J gene, absent from TCRdb, was called here by matching the DNA to germline. The CDR3 extends over 16 amino acids. J gave up 4 bases and V 3 bases, and 12 bases lay outside the gene matches. The germline CDR1 and CDR2 sequences are GEAIGNYY and EKD. CDR3 in DNA: TGTGCCTGTGACCTCCACGCTGGGGGAAACCACGATAAACTCATCTTT. Protein sequence: CACDLHAGGNHDKLIF.

This clone was counted many times. The protein given by TCRdb reflects a much larger clone and differs at residue 11 from this DNA's translation, likely from a read error; the protein shown is the DNA's translation. With the J gene uncalled, the V gene is TRDV1. The V gene's germline CDR1 is TSWWSYY and CDR2 QGS. The CDR3 consists of 12 residues. CDR3 in DNA: TGTGCTCTTGGGGAATTGCGGTATAAACTCACCTTT. Translating it yields CALGELRYKLTF.

The CDR3 DNA is TGTGCTCTTGGGGAACTCTCCTCCCTTCCTACTCGATGGGGGGCACAAGATAAACTCATCTTT. It codes for CALGELSSLPTRWGAQDKLIF. The chain carries TRDV1 and TRDJ1; 9 positions match TRDD2. TCRdb lists no J gene, so it was determined here by aligning the DNA to germline. Germline CDR1 reads TSWWSYY; CDR2 reads QGS. CDR3 size: 21 residues. The J segment lost 5 bases and the V segment lost 0 bases, leaving 22 bases of the junction unmatched.

This clone has just a few counts. A single base is all that separates this from a far larger clone, so a read error is likely. In the same sample, other DNA sequences code for this CDR3. The chain uses TRDV2 and TRDJ1, with 11 bases that match TRDD3. As TCRdb names no J gene, one was assigned here on the basis of a DNA match to germline. V trimming: 7 bases; J trimming: 2 bases; junction bases outside the gene matches: 11. The germline gives CDR1 GEAIGNYY, CDR2 EKD. The CDR3 is made up of 16 amino acids. Here the CDR3 DNA reads TGTGCCTGCGACGGACTGGGGGATAGCGGAACCGATAAACTCATCTTT. Protein: CACDGLGDSGTDKLIF.

This clone has ten or more counts. The TCRdb protein comes from a much larger clone and disagrees with this DNA's translation at residue 12, likely due to a read error; the protein given here is derived from the DNA. The chain recombines TRDV1 with TRDJ2; possibly TRDD2 or TRDD3 for D (5 bases each). Germline values: CDR1 TSWWSYY, CDR2 QGS. V was pared by 4 bases and J by 12 bases, with 21 bases between. The CDR3 is 15 amino acids. CDR3 in amino acids: CALGVVGFPAGKLFF. CDR3 DNA: TGTGCTCTTGGGGTCGTGGGGTTTCCTGCGGGAAAACTCTTCTTT.

This clone was seen only a few times. A far larger clone is a single base away, which makes a read error likely. Other DNA sequences from this sample encode an identical CDR3 as well. The rearrangement joins TRDV1 to TRDJ1; 7 positions agree with TRDD3. TCRdb lists no J gene, so it was determined here by aligning the DNA to germline. The germline V gene encodes CDR1 TSWWSYY and CDR2 QGS. V lost 1 base to trimming and J lost 0 bases; unmatched junction nucleotides: 5. The CDR3 spans 16 residues. CDR3 region: CALGERQLGDTDKLIF. The CDR3 region has the DNA TGTGCTCTTGGGGAACGGCAGCTGGGGGACACCGATAAACTCATCTTT.

This clone was observed a handful of times. It differs at one base from a far larger clone, so likely a read error. Other DNA sequences from this sample encode an identical CDR3 as well. The chain couples TRDV1 to TRDJ1; TRDD3 might be the D (7 bases). CDR1 and CDR2 from the germline V gene are TSWWSYY and QGS. CDR3 length: 23 amino acids. The CDR3 DNA follows: TGTGCCCTTGGGAGGATCGTTCCTAAGTGGGGCCGGATGATGGGGGGATACACCGATAAACTCATCTTT. Translating it yields CALGRIVPKWGRMMGGYTDKLIF.

The table lists this clone with a few counts. The translation of this DNA and the TCRdb protein of a much larger clone differ at residue 15, probably owing to a read error; the protein shown here is translated from the DNA. J is TRDJ1 and V is TRDV2, with TRDD3 identical over 8 bases. TCRdb offers no J gene call, so here the DNA was matched to germline to obtain one. With V trimmed by 0 bases and J by 6 bases, 35 bases remained unmatched. Germline loops: CDR1 GEAIGNYY, CDR2 EKD. The CDR3 runs 24 residues. CDR3 loop: CACDTLAPSPTAGGPYTDGHKLIF. CDR3 in DNA: TGTGCCTGTGACACCCTGGCCCCCTCTCCTACGGCTGGGGGACCGTACACCGATGGTCATAAACTCATCTTT.

As for this clone: TCRdb's protein, taken from a much larger clone, differs from this DNA's translation at residue 9, likely owing to a read error; the protein displayed comes from the DNA. This sequence joins TRDV2 and TRDJ3, with D uncertain. TCRdb offers no J gene call, so here the DNA was matched to germline to obtain one. Germline loops: CDR1 GEAIGNYY, CDR2 EKD. This CDR3 is 18 amino acids long. Trimming took 5 bases from V and 0 from J, leaving 16 bases between them. The CDR3, as DNA: TGTGCCTGTGTACACCGCGGGACACACTCCTGGGACACCCGACAGATGTTTTTC. Translating it yields CACVHRGTHSWDTRQMFF.

As concerns this clone: The protein in TCRdb stems from a much larger clone and differs at residue 12 from this DNA's translation, likely a read error; here the protein is translated from the DNA. The gene calls are TRAV36/DV7 and TRDJ1; 11 bases fit TRDD3. The V gene's germline CDR1 is VTNFRS and CDR2 LTSSGIE (reference sequence). CDR3 size: 16 residues. CDR3 amino acids: CAVSNTGGYYTAKLIF. The CDR3 nucleotides are TGTGCTGTGTCCAATACTGGGGGATATTACACCGCTAAACTCATCTTT. The whole variable domain, remainder taken from reference TRAV36/DV7 and TRDJ1, is EDKVVQSPLSLVVHEGDTVTLNCSYEVTNFRSLLWYKQEKKAPTFLFMLTSSGIEKKSGRLSSILDKKELSSILNITATQTGDSAIYLCAVSNTGGYYTAKLIFGKGTRVTVEP.

This clone was detected ten times or more. This DNA's translation and the protein TCRdb lists, from a much larger clone, do not match at residue 10, likely due to a read error; the protein shown is translated from the DNA. The DNA of the CDR3 is TGTGCCTGTGACACAGTTTCCTACGCTGGAGGGCGGCCCTCATACACCGATAAACTCATCTTT. Translated, it gives CACDTVSYAGGRPSYTDKLIF. The chain joins TRDV2 to TRDJ1, with 7 bases matching TRDD2. The germline CDR1 and CDR2 sequences are GEAIGNYY and EKD. The CDR3 sequence is 21 residues long. The V gene end was trimmed by 1 base and the J gene end by 0 bases; junction bases not matched to a gene: 22.

As regards this clone: The protein recorded in TCRdb matches a much larger clone and deviates from this DNA's translation at residue 11, suggesting a read error; the protein here is obtained by translating the DNA. J is TRDJ1 and V is TRDV1, with 7 bases identical to TRDD3. Germline V lookup: CDR1 TSWWSYY, CDR2 QGS. The CDR3 is 15 residues long. The CDR3 bases are TGTGCTCTTGGGGAACGAGGGATACACACCGGTAAACTCATCTTT. This sequence encodes CALGERGIHTGKLIF.

This clone was counted ten times or more. The rearrangement joins TRDV1 to TRDJ1; D remains ambiguous. Since TCRdb gives no J gene, matching the DNA to germline was used here to assign it. This CDR3 contains 18 residues. The ends were cut back, 6 bases at V and 0 bases at J, with 23 bases in the middle. Germline V gives CDR1 TSWWSYY, CDR2 QGS. CDR3 coding DNA: TGTGCTCTTGGACTCAACTACGTCCCCCCGGGGTACACCGATAAACTCATCTTT. Translation: CALGLNYVPPGYTDKLIF.

This clone was detected only a few times. The mismatch at residue 8 between this DNA's translation and the TCRdb protein of a much larger clone likely reflects a read error; the protein shown is translated from the DNA. V usage is TRDV1 and J usage is TRDJ1; TRDD3 agrees at 10 bases. The length of the CDR3 is 21 residues. The germline CDR1 and CDR2 sequences are TSWWSYY and QGS. With 4 bases clipped from V and 1 base from J, the junction kept 21 bases outside the gene matches. The CDR3 DNA sequence: TGTGCTCTTGGGGGTCTGAGGCCCTACAAGCTACTGGGGGATGTCACCGATAAACTCATCTTT. Its translation: CALGGLRPYKLLGDVTDKLIF.

This clone was detected only a few times. TCRdb attributes to this sequence the protein of a much larger clone, which differs from the DNA translation at residue 22; a read error is likely, and the protein displayed is translated from the DNA. This chain uses TRDV1 with TRDJ1, with 11 bases lining up with TRDD3. The CDR3 sequence is 25 residues long. Germline CDR1 reads TSWWSYY; CDR2 reads QGS. CDR3 DNA: TGTGCTCTTGGGGAAATCTACATCCCTTCCTATATTTTCTTCTGGGGGATACTTGTCACCGATAGACTCATCTTT. Residues: CALGEIYIPSYIFFWGILVTDRLIF.

This clone came up a few times. TCRdb records a much larger clone's protein for this DNA, with a difference at residue 16 that likely arises from a read error; the protein given is the translation of the DNA. The chain couples TRDV1 to TRDJ1; 10 bases line up with TRDD3. As TCRdb names no J gene, one was assigned here on the basis of a DNA match to germline. The CDR3 is made up of 22 amino acids. V was clipped by 7 bases and J by 2 bases; unmatched bases: 28. CDR1 is TSWWSYY and CDR2 is QGS in the germline V gene. Written as DNA, the CDR3 is TGTGCTCTTGCCGCCCCTTTCCTACGTCAGCCCGTACTGGGGGATGCGACCGATAAACTCATCTTT. It codes for CALAAPFLRQPVLGDATDKLIF.

This clone was observed a few times. With only one base between it and a far larger clone, this is likely a read error. Other DNA sequences of this sample code for an identical CDR3. This sequence joins TRDV1 and TRDJ1; no clear D gene. Assignment of the J gene here rests on matching the DNA to germline, because TCRdb gives none. Trimming left V 1 base short and J 8 bases short, with 26 bases between. The CDR3 consists of 18 residues. Germline CDR1 is TSWWSYY and CDR2 is QGS. Written as DNA, the CDR3 is TGTGCTCTTGGGGAACGGTTTCTAGCCCCTGGAATCCCAGCGAAACTCATCTTT. Its protein is CALGERFLAPGIPAKLIF.

A note on this clone: This DNA's translation and the protein TCRdb lists, from a much larger clone, do not match at residue 6, likely due to a read error; the protein shown is translated from the DNA. CDR3 coding DNA: TGTGCTCTTGGGGAAGGAACTTTGGGGGATTACACCGATAAACTCATCTTT. This codes for CALGEGTLGDYTDKLIF. V gene TRDV1 combines with J gene TRDJ1; TRDD3 agrees at 8 bases. TCRdb is silent on the J gene; assignment here came from matching the DNA to germline. J was trimmed by 0 bases and V by 2 bases; bases with no gene match: 8. CDR1 and CDR2 from the germline V gene are TSWWSYY and QGS. The CDR3 runs to 17 residues.

There are a few counts of this clone. TCRdb's protein for this DNA is that of a much larger clone and differs from the translation at residue 16, likely a read error; the protein shown is the DNA translation. V usage is TRDV1 and J usage is TRDJ3, with 9 nucleotides matching TRDD3. TCRdb lists no J gene, so it was determined here by aligning the DNA to germline. This CDR3 region has 22 residues. Germline V lookup: CDR1 TSWWSYY, CDR2 QGS. The CDR3 reads CALGELESILGDPCWGTRQMFF. The CDR3 DNA reads as TGTGCTCTTGGGGAACTAGAATCTATACTGGGGGACCCTTGCTGGGGCACCCGACAGATGTTTTTC.

Concerning this clone itself: Given a far larger clone just one base away, this is likely a sequencing read error. The same CDR3 can be traced to other DNA sequences in this sample. The chain recombines TRDV1 with TRDJ1; tentatively, D is TRDD3 (6 bases). This CDR3 region has 21 residues. Trimming removed 0 bases from V and 0 bases from J, with 26 bases in between. Germline V gene data show CDR1 as TSWWSYY and CDR2 as QGS. CDR3 nucleotide sequence: TGTGCTCTTGGGGAACTAAAAGGCCTCTGGGGAATCCCCCTGTACACCGATAAACTCATCTTT. Amino acid sequence: CALGELKGLWGIPLYTDKLIF.

In the case of this clone: A far larger clone is only one base removed, so a read error is likely. Other DNA sequences within the sample encode an identical CDR3. The V and J genes are TRDV2 and TRDJ1; 7 bases map to TRDD3. Since TCRdb gives no J gene, matching the DNA to germline was used here to assign it. Germline trimming cut 0 bases from V and 0 bases from J; bases unmatched to any gene: 15. This CDR3 has 19 residues. Germline CDR1 and CDR2: GEAIGNYY and EKD. CDR3 loop: CACDTDYWGAGPYTDKLIF. The CDR3 nucleotides read TGTGCCTGTGACACCGACTACTGGGGAGCCGGGCCTTACACCGATAAACTCATCTTT.